This entry concerns a single T cell receptor (beta chain). Antigen specificity is unknown. V was pared by 0 bases and J by 6 bases, with 15 bases between. The CDR3 is 15 amino acids. CDR1 MNHEY and CDR2 SVGAGI come from the germline V gene. The sample originates from a study of CD8 T cells in Susac syndrome. The study used treatment-naive patients who had stable or active relapsing-remitting disease as multiple sclerosis controls. RNA in amounts of roughly 0.5 to 1 ug was reverse transcribed with random hexamers. The CDR3 of TCR beta was amplified by immunoSEQ multiplex PCR across 54 Vbeta and 13 Jbeta. Each CDR3 protein gets one entry after TCRdb re-called the immunoSEQ multiplex PCR reads with MiXCR. The sample lists about 150,000 distinct CDR3 sequences; around 95% were seen once. Study-wide results and caveats: The number of individuals included in the study's TCR sequencing and HLA analysis was acknowledged as relatively small.

The sample was CD8+ T cells from PBMCs. The chain combines TRBV6-5 with TRBJ2-7; D is ambiguous. The clonotype comes from a human donor with multiple sclerosis. CDR3 in DNA: TGTGCCAGCAGTTACTCGAGTGGCGGTCTCGGCGAGCAGTACTTC. It codes for CASSYSSGGLGEQYF.